The 8 T cell receptor beta chains reported below all come from one sample, sequenced in a study of long-term antiretroviral therapy in people with HIV. Version v3.0 of the immunoSEQ assay was performed at survey level. TCRdb's copy holds only in-frame clones and misses some; the assay was immunoSEQ multiplex PCR. The sample contains tens of thousands of clones, roughly 94% of which appear only once. Sequences were derived from unsorted PBMCs, sampled 4.1 years after starting antiretroviral therapy. These receptors came from a woman between 50 and 59 years old with HIV.

This clone has only a few counts. The V and J genes are TRBV30 and TRBJ2-3, with D possibly matching TRBD2 (5 bases). Germline loops: CDR1 GTSNPN, CDR2 SVGIG (reference sequence). This CDR3 is 12 amino acids long. The V gene lost 3 bases and the J gene lost 2 bases, with 6 bases spanning the gap. CDR3 sequence reads: CAWSGVTDTQYF. In nucleotides, the CDR3 is TGTGCCTGGAGCGGGGTCACAGATACGCAGTATTTT.

The chain is built from TRBV2 and TRBJ2-7, with no clear D. The CDR3 is 14 amino acids. Trimming removed 6 bases from V and 0 bases from J, with 12 bases in between. Germline loops: CDR1 SNHLY, CDR2 FYNNEI. As DNA, the CDR3 is TGTGCCAGCAGAGAACAACCGAGCTCCTACGAGCAGTACTTC. Encoded protein: CASREQPSSYEQYF.

The rearrangement joins TRBV6-5 to TRBJ2-1; D is possibly TRBD2 (7 bases). Looked up from germline, CDR1 is MNHEY and CDR2 is SVGAGI. Trimming removed 10 bases from V and 5 bases from J, with 12 bases in between. The CDR3 covers 12 residues. Here the CDR3 reads CATGGINNEQFF. CDR3 coding DNA: TGTGCCACGGGGGGCATCAACAATGAGCAGTTCTTC.

The chain links TRBV4-1 to TRBJ2-2; 8 nucleotides align to TRBD1. Germline CDR1 reads MGHRA; CDR2 reads YSYEKL. This CDR3 has 17 residues. V trimming: 4 bases; J trimming: 0 bases; junction bases outside the gene matches: 7. The CDR3 DNA sequence: TGCGCCAGCAGCCGTGGACAGGGATCCGCGAACACCGGGGAGCTGTTTTTT. Residues: CASSRGQGSANTGELFF.

The chain links TRBV10-3 to TRBJ1-3; D remains unclear. CDR3 size: 14 residues. Germline lookup yields CDR1 ENHRY and CDR2 SYGVKD. V was trimmed by 3 bases and J by 6 bases, leaving 12 bases between them. The CDR3 DNA reads TGTGCCATCAGTGATCGATGGGGTGAAAACACCATATATTTT. Translated: CAISDRWGENTIYF.

This clone was observed once. The chain uses TRBV5-1 and TRBJ1-1; TRBD1 agrees at 8 bases. In germline, CDR1 is SGHRS, CDR2 YFSETQ. This CDR3 has 14 residues. Trimming removed 4 bases from V and 1 base from J; junction bases left unmatched: 3. CDR3 nucleotides: TGCGCCAGCAGCCAACAGGGGGGGAACACTGAAGCTTTCTTT. Amino acids: CASSQQGGNTEAFF.

This chain uses TRBV2 with TRBJ2-7; D unresolved. Germline V gene sequence: CDR1 SNHLY, CDR2 FYNNEI. The CDR3 covers 12 residues. Trimming removed 2 bases at V and 3 bases at J, with 5 bases between. The CDR3 loop reads CASSESGYEQYF. The CDR3 bases are TGTGCCAGCAGTGAATCCGGCTACGAGCAGTACTTC.

The rearrangement uses TRBV5-1 and TRBJ2-5; D not certain. CDR1 SGHRS and CDR2 YFSETQ come from the germline V gene. With 4 bases removed from V and 2 bases from J, the gap between germline ends came to 6 bases. The CDR3 consists of 12 residues. CDR3 nucleotide sequence: TGCGCCAGCAGCCTAAATCAAGAGACCCAGTACTTC. It translates to CASSLNQETQYF.